Listed below are T cell receptor beta chains from one sample, sequenced in a study of breast tumors, draining lymph nodes, adjacent tissues. TCRdb called the multiplex PCR reads again in MiXCR, with one record for every CDR3 protein. The sample contains more than 15,000 distinct CDR3 sequences, 43% of which appear only once. Sequencing was done on a sample of breast tumor tissue. Source of these receptors: a female donor with breast cancer. Some clones in this sample may be carry-over from other donors' samples. The CDR3 runs from the conserved cysteine through the conserved F or W. Each record gives: V gene, clone size, J gene, D gene, CDR3 protein, CDR3 DNA. D genes are given only for firm matches. Some rows have no size entry. The others give once, few or many, or a class for an expanded clone.

>TRBV7-2|NA|TRBJ1-2|TRBD1
CASSLGDRGAYGYTF
TGTGCCAGCAGCTTAGGGGACAGGGGGGCCTATGGCTACACCTTC
>TRBV7-2|medium-sized|TRBJ2-7|NA
CASSGSTHEQYF
TGTGCCAGCAGCGGGAGTACCCACGAGCAGTACTTC
>TRBV5-1|NA|TRBJ1-2|NA
CASSLGSNYGYTF
TGCGCCAGCAGCTTGGGAAGCAACTATGGCTACACCTTC
>TRBV9|many|TRBJ2-3|NA
CASSVSWGQGTDTQYF
TGTGCCAGCAGCGTTTCCTGGGGGCAGGGCACAGATACGCAGTATTTT
>TRBV5-8|many|TRBJ2-7|NA
CASSLYEIAQYF
TGTGCCAGCAGCTTGTACGAAATCGCGCAGTACTTC
>TRBV7-8|NA|TRBJ2-5|NA
CASSLEGSIQETQYF
TGTGCCAGCAGCTTAGAGGGGAGTATCCAAGAGACCCAGTACTTC
>TRBV7-9|many|TRBJ1-4|NA
CASSHRDEKLFF
TGTGCCAGCAGTCACCGGGATGAAAAACTGTTTTTT
>TRBV7-2|many|TRBJ2-1|TRBD2
CASSLGGLASSYNEQFF
TGTGCCAGCAGCTTAGGGGGACTAGCTTCGTCCTACAATGAGCAGTTCTTC
>TRBV19|many|TRBJ2-3|NA
CASSIDPADTQYF
TGTGCCAGTAGTATTGACCCCGCGGATACGCAGTATTTT
>TRBV5-5|many|TRBJ1-1|NA
CASSSVAGVYTEAFF
TGTGCCAGCAGCTCGGTGGCAGGGGTCTACACTGAAGCTTTCTTT
>TRBV10-2|NA|TRBJ1-1|NA
CASSDRDPSERSTEAFF
TGCGCCAGCAGTGACAGGGATCCATCCGAACGGTCCACTGAAGCTTTCTTT
>TRBV20-1|NA|TRBJ2-1|TRBD2
CSARTSGRAAGEQFF
TGCAGTGCTCGGACTAGCGGGAGGGCCGCGGGTGAGCAGTTCTTC
>TRBV7-2|once|TRBJ1-6|TRBD1
CASSLSSGGNSPLHF
TGTGCCAGCAGCCTTAGTTCAGGGGGGAATTCTCCCCTCCACTTT
>TRBV12-3/TRBV12-4|many|TRBJ1-2|NA
CASSRPIRAYGYTF
TGTGCCAGCAGCCGTCCGATCCGGGCGTATGGCTACACCTTC
>TRBV20-1|many|TRBJ2-1|NA
CSAGSLSYNEQFF
TGCAGTGCTGGTAGCCTATCCTACAATGAGCAGTTCTTC
>TRBV4-1|NA|TRBJ2-7|TRBD1
CASSLQGQGAYEQYF
TGCGCCAGCAGCCTACAAGGACAGGGGGCCTACGAGCAGTACTTC
>TRBV7-2|many|TRBJ2-6|NA
CASSLQGRHSGANVLTF
TGTGCCAGCAGCTTACAGGGGCGACACTCTGGGGCCAACGTCCTGACTTTC
>TRBV29-1|once|TRBJ2-3|NA
CSVEGRGWSQYF
TGCAGCGTTGAAGGACGGGGTTGGTCGCAGTATTTT
>TRBV12-3/TRBV12-4|many|TRBJ2-2|NA
CASSRERSGELFF
TGTGCCAGCAGCCGGGAGAGGTCCGGGGAGCTGTTTTTT
>TRBV2|NA|TRBJ1-2|NA
CATLAVAGGYTF
TGTGCCACCTTAGCGGTGGCGGGGGGCTACACCTTC
>TRBV2|NA|TRBJ2-4|TRBD1
CASSEARTGRNIQYF
TGTGCCAGCAGTGAAGCTAGGACAGGGAGAAACATCCAGTACTTC
>TRBV7-3|NA|TRBJ2-7|NA
CASSLEVGAAGSSYEQYF
TGTGCCAGCAGCTTAGAAGTGGGGGCAGCAGGGAGCTCCTACGAGCAGTACTTC
>TRBV6-1|once|TRBJ2-7|TRBD2
CASSVRTSVNEQYF
TGTGCCAGCAGTGTCAGGACTAGCGTAAACGAGCAGTACTTC
>TRBV5-1|many|TRBJ2-7|TRBD2
CASSLPTSGSWSYEQYF
TGCGCCAGCAGCTTGCCGACTAGCGGGAGTTGGTCCTACGAGCAGTACTTC
>TRBV20-1|many|TRBJ2-3|NA
CSVVETRDTQYF
TGCAGCGTAGTAGAAACGAGGGATACGCAGTATTTT
>TRBV5-1|once|TRBJ2-7|TRBD2
CASSAGTSKYEQYF
TGCGCCAGCAGCGCCGGGACTAGCAAGTACGAGCAGTACTTC
>TRBV10-2|NA|TRBJ1-2|NA
CASSGGVRDNYGYTF
TGCGCCAGCAGTGGAGGGGTAAGAGATAACTATGGCTACACCTTC
>TRBV11-3|NA|TRBJ2-3|TRBD2
CASSLGTSGRQDTQYF
TGTGCCAGCAGCCTGGGGACTAGCGGGAGGCAAGATACGCAGTATTTT
>TRBV6-1|once|TRBJ2-3|TRBD1
CASKTGFNAHTQYF
TGTGCCAGTAAGACAGGGTTTAATGCCCATACGCAGTATTTT
>TRBV18|many|TRBJ2-2|TRBD1
CASSRQGESTGELFF
TGTGCCAGCTCCCGACAGGGGGAGTCAACCGGGGAGCTGTTTTTT
>TRBV6-5|many|TRBJ1-5|TRBD1
CASSYRGTGGHPQHF
TGTGCCAGCAGTTACCGCGGGACAGGCGGTCATCCCCAGCATTTT
>TRBV6-1|many|TRBJ2-1|TRBD1
CASSGQGWVYNEQFF
TGTGCCAGCAGTGGACAGGGATGGGTCTACAATGAGCAGTTCTTC
>TRBV27|NA|TRBJ1-6|NA
CASSLSDRYNSPLHF
TGTGCCAGCAGTTTATCGGACAGATATAATTCACCCCTCCACTTT
>TRBV7-9|few|TRBJ2-7|NA
CASSALGYEQYF
TGTGCCAGCAGCGCCCTGGGATACGAGCAGTACTTC
>TRBV9|NA|TRBJ2-3|TRBD2
CASSVGPGGERTDTQYF
TGTGCCAGCAGCGTAGGTCCGGGAGGGGAGCGGACAGATACGCAGTATTTT
>TRBV6-1|NA|TRBJ1-4|NA
CASSDPLRSEKLFF
TGTGCCAGCAGTGACCCTCTCCGCTCTGAAAAACTGTTTTTT
>TRBV28|many|TRBJ1-2|TRBD1
CASSSPGTGADYGYTF
TGTGCCAGCAGTTCCCCGGGGACAGGGGCGGACTATGGCTACACCTTC
>TRBV7-9|many|TRBJ2-7|TRBD2
CASSFGSGSSSEQYF
TGTGCCAGCAGCTTCGGGAGCGGGAGTAGTAGCGAGCAGTACTTC
>TRBV7-9|NA|TRBJ2-3|NA
CASSLRGGVGTDTQYF
TGTGCCAGCAGCTTAAGGGGGGGGGTGGGGACAGATACGCAGTATTTT
>TRBV20-1|NA|TRBJ2-3|TRBD1
CSVESDRGTDTQYF
TGCAGTGTTGAATCGGACAGGGGCACAGATACGCAGTATTTT
>TRBV10-2|NA|TRBJ2-3|NA
CASSVRGNTDTRYF
TGCGCCAGCAGTGTAAGGGGAAACACAGATACGCGGTATTTT
>TRBV12-3/TRBV12-4|NA|TRBJ2-7|TRBD1
CASSPDRARTYEQYF
TGTGCCAGCAGTCCTGACAGGGCGAGGACCTACGAGCAGTACTTC
>TRBV24-1|NA|TRBJ2-3|TRBD1
CATSDPGQGATDTQYF
TGTGCCACCAGTGATCCGGGACAGGGGGCTACCGATACGCAGTATTTT
>TRBV5-6|NA|TRBJ2-3|TRBD2
CASSPSLAGGPRSADTQYF
TGTGCCAGCAGCCCCTCACTAGCGGGAGGGCCGAGGTCAGCGGATACGCAGTATTTT
>TRBV27|many|TRBJ2-3|TRBD2
CASRVAGGNLDTQYF
TGTGCCAGCAGAGTAGCGGGAGGGAATTTAGATACGCAGTATTTT
>TRBV10-3|NA|TRBJ2-3|TRBD2
CAISATSGSTDTQYF
TGTGCCATCAGTGCGACTAGCGGCAGCACAGATACGCAGTATTTT
>TRBV20-1|many|TRBJ2-1|NA
CSARGYEQFF
TGCAGTGCTAGGGGTTATGAGCAGTTCTTC
>TRBV14|many|TRBJ2-1|TRBD1
CASSRQTGIVAEQFF
TGTGCCAGCAGCCGACAGACAGGGATTGTCGCGGAGCAGTTCTTC
>TRBV5-8|NA|TRBJ2-7|NA
CASSSSYEQYF
TGTGCCAGCAGCTCATCCTACGAGCAGTACTTC
>TRBV30|many|TRBJ2-2|NA
CAFRVGFANTGELFF
TGTGCCTTTCGGGTCGGGTTCGCGAACACCGGGGAGCTGTTTTTT
>TRBV30|many|TRBJ2-7|TRBD1
CAWSGTGGGDEQYF
TGTGCCTGGAGTGGGACAGGGGGTGGCGACGAGCAGTACTTC
>TRBV11-2|many|TRBJ1-4|NA
CASSFRGGGITNEKLFF
TGTGCCAGCAGCTTCCGTGGAGGGGGGATTACTAATGAAAAACTGTTTTTT
>TRBV7-2|NA|TRBJ2-2|NA
CASSPRDSPNSGELFF
TGTGCCAGCAGCCCGCGAGACAGCCCGAACTCCGGGGAGCTGTTTTTT
>TRBV12-3/TRBV12-4|many|TRBJ2-5|NA
CASSYGPPQETQYF
TGTGCCAGCAGTTACGGACCGCCACAAGAGACCCAGTACTTC
>TRBV20-1|medium-sized|TRBJ2-7|TRBD1
CSVGDRAYEQYF
TGCAGTGTGGGGGACAGGGCCTACGAGCAGTACTTC
>TRBV6-2/TRBV6-3|many|TRBJ2-4|NA
CASSSGQLNIQYF
TGTGCCAGCAGCTCAGGACAGTTAAACATTCAGTACTTC
>TRBV19|many|TRBJ2-3|TRBD1
CASRGGQGARNTQYF
TGTGCCAGTAGAGGGGGACAGGGGGCCAGGAATACGCAGTATTTT